A selection of T cell receptor beta chains follows, all from one sample in a study of CD8+CD57+ T cells in acquired aplastic anemia. Each CDR3 protein is one row after TCRdb ran MiXCR on the reads. The data hold around 150,000 distinct CDR3 sequences, with around 45% observed a single time. The source material was sorted CD4+, CD8+, or CD8+CD57+ T cells (not recorded which) from PBMCs. All receptors derive from a human donor in good health. Each CDR3 is given with its conserved first and last residue. Each record gives: J gene, clone size, D gene, CDR3 length, V gene, CDR3 DNA, CDR3 protein. D genes are given only for firm matches. Rows may omit the clone size; those that give it use once, few, many or a size class.

J: TRBJ2-1; size: few; D: TRBD2; length: 20; V: TRBV4-1; DNA: TGCGCCAGCAGCCAACCGATCCGGAAACTAGCGGGAGGGATTTTCAATGAGCAGTTCTTC; CDR3: CASSQPIRKLAGGIFNEQFF
J: TRBJ2-3; size: many; D: -; length: 15; V: TRBV7-3; DNA: TGTGCCAGCAGCTTAATGGTCGGGAGCACAGATACGCAGTATTTT; CDR3: CASSLMVGSTDTQYF
J: TRBJ2-5; size: many; D: TRBD1; length: 14; V: TRBV6-5; DNA: TGTGCCAGCAGTTACTCACAGGGGGCAGAGACCCAGTACTTC; CDR3: CASSYSQGAETQYF
J: TRBJ1-6; size: -; D: -; length: 12; V: TRBV7-9; DNA: TGTGCCAGCAGCCCACCGGGCACACCCCTCCACTTT; CDR3: CASSPPGTPLHF
J: TRBJ2-1; size: many; D: TRBD1; length: 15; V: TRBV7-8; DNA: TGTGCCAGCAGCTTATTCCAGGGGGCTAAGGATGAGCAGTTCTTC; CDR3: CASSLFQGAKDEQFF
J: TRBJ2-6; size: -; D: TRBD1; length: 16; V: TRBV19; DNA: TGTGCCACTCGGGGGACAGGGTGGCCCGGGGCCAACGTCCTGACTTTC; CDR3: CATRGTGWPGANVLTF
J: TRBJ2-1; size: -; D: -; length: 16; V: TRBV24-1; DNA: TGTGCCACCAGTGAGCCCATGACAGGGGCGGGAGATGAGCAGTTCTTC; CDR3: CATSEPMTGAGDEQFF
J: TRBJ1-3; size: few; D: -; length: 15; V: TRBV27; DNA: TGTGCCAGCAGCACCCAGGCGGGGCTTGGAAACACCATATATTTT; CDR3: CASSTQAGLGNTIYF
J: TRBJ2-7; size: -; D: TRBD1; length: 12; V: TRBV29-1; DNA: TGCAGCGTTGAAGAAAACAGGGGGCCACAGTACTTC; CDR3: CSVEENRGPQYF
J: TRBJ2-1; size: many; D: TRBD2; length: 14; V: TRBV20-1; DNA: TGCAGTGCTAGGCTAGCGGGGGGGCCGGGTGAGCAGTTCTTC; CDR3: CSARLAGGPGEQFF
J: TRBJ1-1; size: -; D: TRBD1; length: 13; V: TRBV29-1; DNA: TGCAGCGTTGAAGGATACAGGGGCACTGAAGCTTTCTTT; CDR3: CSVEGYRGTEAFF
J: TRBJ2-4; size: many; D: -; length: 15; V: TRBV20-1; DNA: TGCAGTGCTAGCGTGGAGAGGCAAGGAAAAAACATTCAGTACTTC; CDR3: CSASVERQGKNIQYF
J: TRBJ2-3; size: few; D: -; length: 18; V: TRBV14; DNA: TGTGCCAGCAGCCAAGCTGCTCTGAGGGGCGAGGGGGCAGATACGCAGTATTTT; CDR3: CASSQAALRGEGADTQYF
J: TRBJ2-1; size: once; D: -; length: 13; V: TRBV20-1; DNA: TGCAGTGCTAGTGGGGGGGCCCACAATGAGCAGCTCTTC; CDR3: CSASGGAHNEQLF
J: TRBJ1-2; size: -; D: -; length: 14; V: TRBV9; DNA: TGTGCCAGCAGCCAAGGCGGGGCAGGGGACGGCTACACCTTC; CDR3: CASSQGGAGDGYTF
J: TRBJ1-1; size: many; D: -; length: 16; V: TRBV9; DNA: TGTGCCAGCAGCCCTCGACGCGGGGTCGGGAACACTGAAGCTTTCTTT; CDR3: CASSPRRGVGNTEAFF
J: TRBJ1-2; size: -; D: -; length: 12; V: TRBV19; DNA: TGTGCCAGTAACACAGGACTCTATGGCTACACCTTC; CDR3: CASNTGLYGYTF
J: TRBJ1-6; size: -; D: TRBD1; length: 13; V: TRBV2; DNA: TGTGCCATTAAGACAGGGTGGAATTCACCCCTCCACTTT; CDR3: CAIKTGWNSPLHF
J: TRBJ2-1; size: many; D: -; length: 13; V: TRBV10-3; DNA: TGTGCCATCGGGGGGGGCCAATACAATGAGCAGTTCTTC; CDR3: CAIGGGQYNEQFF
J: TRBJ1-5; size: many; D: TRBD1; length: 15; V: TRBV20-1; DNA: TGCAGTGCTAGAGAGGGGGCAGGGGGCCAACAGCCCCAGCATTTT; CDR3: CSAREGAGGQQPQHF
J: TRBJ2-5; size: -; D: TRBD2; length: 16; V: TRBV15; DNA: TGTGCCACCAGCGGCCGACTAGCGGGGGGGGAAGAGACCCAGTACTTC; CDR3: CATSGRLAGGEETQYF
J: TRBJ2-1; size: -; D: -; length: 13; V: TRBV24-1; DNA: TGTGCCACCAGTGATTTCAGCAGTAAAGAGCAGTCCTTC; CDR3: CATSDFSSKEQSF
J: TRBJ1-4; size: many; D: -; length: 16; V: TRBV14; DNA: TGTGCCAGCAGCCAAGGGACGGGAAAAACTAATGAAAAACTGTTTTTT; CDR3: CASSQGTGKTNEKLFF
J: TRBJ1-1; size: -; D: -; length: 13; V: TRBV28; DNA: TGTGCCAGCAGTTTACTATTACAGGGTGAAGCTTTCTTT; CDR3: CASSLLLQGEAFF
J: TRBJ2-1; size: many; D: TRBD2; length: 18; V: TRBV9; DNA: TGTGCCAGCAGCCCAGGGACTAGCGGGGGGGGAAGTTACAATGAGCAGTTCTTC; CDR3: CASSPGTSGGGSYNEQFF
J: TRBJ1-1; size: -; D: -; length: 13; V: TRBV19; DNA: TGTGCCAGTAAAGTGGGGATGAACACTGAAGCTTTCTTT; CDR3: CASKVGMNTEAFF
J: TRBJ2-5; size: few; D: -; length: 14; V: TRBV27; DNA: TGTGCCAGCTCGTTGAGGAGAGGCGGGGAGACCCAGTACTTC; CDR3: CASSLRRGGETQYF
J: TRBJ1-2; size: -; D: -; length: 15; V: TRBV27; DNA: TGTGCCAGCAGCCTCCGCTACAGGGCTGGCTATGGCTACACCTTC; CDR3: CASSLRYRAGYGYTF